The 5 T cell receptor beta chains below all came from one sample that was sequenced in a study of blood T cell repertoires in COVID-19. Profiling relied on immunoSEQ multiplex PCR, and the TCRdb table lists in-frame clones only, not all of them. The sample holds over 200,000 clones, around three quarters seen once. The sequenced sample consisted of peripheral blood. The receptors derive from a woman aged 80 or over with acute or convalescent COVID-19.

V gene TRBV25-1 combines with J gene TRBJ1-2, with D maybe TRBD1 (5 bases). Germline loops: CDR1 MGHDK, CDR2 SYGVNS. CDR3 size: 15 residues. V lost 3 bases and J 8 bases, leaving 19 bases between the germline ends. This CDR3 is CASSDTAAGILGYTF. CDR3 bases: TGTGCCAGCAGTGACACGGCGGCAGGGATTCTAGGCTACACCTTC.

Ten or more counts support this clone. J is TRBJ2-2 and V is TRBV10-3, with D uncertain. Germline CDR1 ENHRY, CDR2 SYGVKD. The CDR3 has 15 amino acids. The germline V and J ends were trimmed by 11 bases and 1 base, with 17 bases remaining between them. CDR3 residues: CAVQEGSRNTGELFF. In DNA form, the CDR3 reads TGTGCCGTGCAAGAAGGTAGCAGGAACACCGGGGAGCTGTTTTTT.

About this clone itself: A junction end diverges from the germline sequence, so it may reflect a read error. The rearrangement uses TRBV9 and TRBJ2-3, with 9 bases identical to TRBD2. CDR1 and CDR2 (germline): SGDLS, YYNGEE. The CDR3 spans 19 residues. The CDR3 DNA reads TGTGCCAGCAGCGGCCCTGTGGAGGGACCGCGGGGGGGCACGGATACGCAGTATTTT. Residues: CASSGPVEGPRGGTDTQYF. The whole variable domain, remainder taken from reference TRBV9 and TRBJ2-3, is DSGVTQTPKHLITATGQRVTLRCSPRSGDLSVYWYQQSLDQGLQFLIQYYNGEERAKGNILERFSAQQFPDLHSELNLSSLELGDSALYFCASSGPVEGPRGGTDTQYFGPGTRLTVL.

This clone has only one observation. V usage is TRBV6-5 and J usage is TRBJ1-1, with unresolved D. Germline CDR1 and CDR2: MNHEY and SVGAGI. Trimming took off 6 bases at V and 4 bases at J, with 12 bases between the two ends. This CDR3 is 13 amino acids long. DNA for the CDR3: TGTGCCAGCAGGCCGAGGGTGATCACTGAAGCTTTCTTT. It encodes CASRPRVITEAFF.

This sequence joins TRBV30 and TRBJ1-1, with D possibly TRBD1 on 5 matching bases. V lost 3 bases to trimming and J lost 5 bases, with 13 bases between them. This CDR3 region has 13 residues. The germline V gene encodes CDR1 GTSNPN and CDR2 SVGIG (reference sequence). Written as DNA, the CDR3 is TGTGCCTGGAGCGCCCGGGGGAGGACTGAAGCTTTCTTT. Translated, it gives CAWSARGRTEAFF.